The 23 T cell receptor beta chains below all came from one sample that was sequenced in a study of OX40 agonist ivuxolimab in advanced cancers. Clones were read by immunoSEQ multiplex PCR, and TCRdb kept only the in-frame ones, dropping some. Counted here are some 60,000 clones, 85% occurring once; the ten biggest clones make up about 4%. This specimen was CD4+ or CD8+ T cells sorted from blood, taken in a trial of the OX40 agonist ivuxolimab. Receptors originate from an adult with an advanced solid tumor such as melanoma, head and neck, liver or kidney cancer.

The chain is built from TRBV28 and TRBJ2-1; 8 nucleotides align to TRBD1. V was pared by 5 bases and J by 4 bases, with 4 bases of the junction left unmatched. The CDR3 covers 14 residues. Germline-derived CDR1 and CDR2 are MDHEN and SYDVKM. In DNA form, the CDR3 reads TGTGCCAGCAGTATACGACAGGGGTACAATGAGCAGTTCTTC. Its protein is CASSIRQGYNEQFF. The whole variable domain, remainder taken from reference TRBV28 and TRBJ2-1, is DVKVTQSSRYLVKRTGEKVFLECVQDMDHENMFWYRQDPGLGLRLIYFSYDVKMKEKGDIPEGYSVSREKKERFSLILESASTNQTSMYLCASSIRQGYNEQFFGPGTRLTVL.

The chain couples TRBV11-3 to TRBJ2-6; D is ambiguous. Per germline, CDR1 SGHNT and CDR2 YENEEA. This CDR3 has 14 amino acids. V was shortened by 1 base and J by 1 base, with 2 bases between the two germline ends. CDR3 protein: CASSLGSGANVLTF. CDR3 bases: TGTGCCAGCAGCTTAGGGTCTGGGGCCAACGTCCTGACTTTC. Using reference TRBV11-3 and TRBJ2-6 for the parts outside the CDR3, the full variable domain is EAGVVQSPRYKIIEKKQPVAFWCNPISGHNTLYWYLQNLGQGPELLIRYENEEAVDDSQLPKDRFSAERLKGVDSTLKIQPAELGDSAVYLCASSLGSGANVLTFGAGSRLTVL.

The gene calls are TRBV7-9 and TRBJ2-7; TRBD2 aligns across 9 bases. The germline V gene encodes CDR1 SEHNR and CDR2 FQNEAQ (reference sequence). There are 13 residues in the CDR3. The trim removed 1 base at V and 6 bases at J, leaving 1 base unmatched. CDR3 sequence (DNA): TGTGCCAGCAGCTTAGGCGGGAGGGGCGAGCAGTACTTC. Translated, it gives CASSLGGRGEQYF.

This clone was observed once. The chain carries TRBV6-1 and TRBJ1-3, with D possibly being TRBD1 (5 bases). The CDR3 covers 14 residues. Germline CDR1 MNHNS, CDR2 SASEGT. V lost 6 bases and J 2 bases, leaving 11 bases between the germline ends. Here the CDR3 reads CASSLGAAGNTIYF. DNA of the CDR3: TGTGCCAGCAGCCTTGGGGCAGCTGGAAACACCATATATTTT.

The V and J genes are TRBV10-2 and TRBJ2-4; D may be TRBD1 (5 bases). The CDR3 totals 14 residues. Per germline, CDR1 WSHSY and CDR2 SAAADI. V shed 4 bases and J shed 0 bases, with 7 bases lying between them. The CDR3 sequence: CASSADRAKNIQYF. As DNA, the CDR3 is TGCGCCAGCAGTGCCGACAGAGCCAAAAACATTCAGTACTTC.

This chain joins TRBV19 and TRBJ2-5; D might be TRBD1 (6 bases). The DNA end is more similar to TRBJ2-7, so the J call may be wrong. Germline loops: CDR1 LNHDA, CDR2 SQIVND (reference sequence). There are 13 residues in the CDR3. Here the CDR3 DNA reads TGTGCCAGTAGTCAGGGGTCGGCGTACGAGCAGTACTTC. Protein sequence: CASSQGSAYEQYF.

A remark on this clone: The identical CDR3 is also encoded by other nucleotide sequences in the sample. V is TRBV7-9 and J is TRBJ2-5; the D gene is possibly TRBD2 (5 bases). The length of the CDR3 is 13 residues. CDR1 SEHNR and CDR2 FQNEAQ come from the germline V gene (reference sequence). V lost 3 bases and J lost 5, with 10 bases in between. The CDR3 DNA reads TGTGCCAGCAGCTTGTCTAGCCAGGAGACCCAGTACTTC. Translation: CASSLSSQETQYF. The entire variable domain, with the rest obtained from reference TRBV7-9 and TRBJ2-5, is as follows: DTGVSQNPRHKITKRGQNVTFRCDPISEHNRLYWYRQTLGQGPEFLTYFQNEAQLEKSRLLSDRFSAERPKGSFSTLEIQRTEQGDSAMYLCASSLSSQETQYFGPGTRLLVL.

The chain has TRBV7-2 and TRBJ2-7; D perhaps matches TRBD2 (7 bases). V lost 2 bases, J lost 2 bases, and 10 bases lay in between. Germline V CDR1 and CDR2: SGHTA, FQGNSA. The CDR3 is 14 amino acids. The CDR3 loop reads CASSLMGGPYEQYF. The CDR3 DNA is TGTGCCAGCAGCTTAATGGGGGGGCCCTACGAGCAGTACTTC.

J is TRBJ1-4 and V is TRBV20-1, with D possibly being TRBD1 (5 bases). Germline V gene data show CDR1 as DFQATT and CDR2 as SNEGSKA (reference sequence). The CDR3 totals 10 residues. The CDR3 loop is CRGRPEKLFF. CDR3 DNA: TGCAGGGGGCGACCGGAAAAACTGTTTTTT.

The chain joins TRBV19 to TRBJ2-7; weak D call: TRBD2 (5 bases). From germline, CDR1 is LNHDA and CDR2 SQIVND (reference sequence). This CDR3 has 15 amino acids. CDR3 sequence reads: CARVRTEVFSYEQYF. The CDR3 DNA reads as TGTGCGAGGGTCAGGACCGAGGTATTCTCCTACGAGCAGTACTTC. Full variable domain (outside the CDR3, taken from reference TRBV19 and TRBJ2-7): DGGITQSPKYLFRKEGQNVTLSCEQNLNHDAMYWYRQDPGQGLRLIYYSQIVNDFQKGDIAEGYSVSREKKESFPLTVTSAQKNPTAFYLCARVRTEVFSYEQYFGPGTRLTVT.

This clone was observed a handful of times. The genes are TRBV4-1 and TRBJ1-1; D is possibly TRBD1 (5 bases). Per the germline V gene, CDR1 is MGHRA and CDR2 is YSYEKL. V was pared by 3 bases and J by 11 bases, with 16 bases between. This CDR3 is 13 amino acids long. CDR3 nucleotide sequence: TGCGCCAGCAGCCAGGGCCCTAGACGACAGGCTTTCTTT. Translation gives CASSQGPRRQAFF.

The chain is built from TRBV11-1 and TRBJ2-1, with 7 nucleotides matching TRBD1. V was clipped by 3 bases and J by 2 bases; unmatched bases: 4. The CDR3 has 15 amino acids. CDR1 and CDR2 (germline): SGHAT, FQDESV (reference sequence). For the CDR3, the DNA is TGTGCCAGCAGCTTGTACAGGGGAGCCTACAATGAGCAGTTCTTC. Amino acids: CASSLYRGAYNEQFF.

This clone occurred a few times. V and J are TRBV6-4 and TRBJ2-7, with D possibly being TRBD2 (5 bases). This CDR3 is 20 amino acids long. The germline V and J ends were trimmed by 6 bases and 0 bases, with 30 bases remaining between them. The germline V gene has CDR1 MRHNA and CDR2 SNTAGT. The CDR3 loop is CASSDRPGERRAKASYEQYF. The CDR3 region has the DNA TGTGCCAGCAGCGATCGGCCTGGGGAGAGGCGGGCAAAGGCCTCCTACGAGCAGTACTTC.

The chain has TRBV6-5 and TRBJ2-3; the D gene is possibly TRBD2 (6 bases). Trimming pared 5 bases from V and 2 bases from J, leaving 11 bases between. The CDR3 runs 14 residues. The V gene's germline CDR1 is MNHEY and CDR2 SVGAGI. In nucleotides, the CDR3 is TGTGCCAGCAGTACGGGGGACCCCACAGATACGCAGTATTTT. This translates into CASSTGDPTDTQYF.

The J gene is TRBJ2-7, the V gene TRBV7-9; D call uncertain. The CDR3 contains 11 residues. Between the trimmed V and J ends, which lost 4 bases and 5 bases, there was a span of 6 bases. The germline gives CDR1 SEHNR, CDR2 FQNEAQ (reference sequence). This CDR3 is CASSSYHEQYF. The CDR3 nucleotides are TGTGCCAGCAGCTCCTACCACGAGCAGTACTTC.

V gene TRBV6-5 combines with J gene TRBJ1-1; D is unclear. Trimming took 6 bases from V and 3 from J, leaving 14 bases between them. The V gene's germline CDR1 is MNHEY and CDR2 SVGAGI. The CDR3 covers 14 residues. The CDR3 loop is CASRSTWQDTEAFF. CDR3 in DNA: TGTGCCAGCAGGTCCACATGGCAGGACACTGAAGCTTTCTTT.

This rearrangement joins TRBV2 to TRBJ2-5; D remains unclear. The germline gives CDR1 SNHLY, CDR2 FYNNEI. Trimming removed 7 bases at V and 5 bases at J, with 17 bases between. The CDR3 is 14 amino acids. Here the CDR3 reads CASNPDGVRETQYF. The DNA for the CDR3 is TGTGCCAGCAACCCGGATGGGGTTCGGGAGACCCAGTACTTC.

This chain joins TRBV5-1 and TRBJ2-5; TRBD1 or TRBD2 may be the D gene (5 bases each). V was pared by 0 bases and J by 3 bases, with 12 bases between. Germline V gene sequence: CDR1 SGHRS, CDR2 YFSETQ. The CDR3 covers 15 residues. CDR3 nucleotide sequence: TGCGCCAGCAGCTTGGTGGTCGGGACCGAAGAGACCCAGTACTTC. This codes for CASSLVVGTEETQYF.

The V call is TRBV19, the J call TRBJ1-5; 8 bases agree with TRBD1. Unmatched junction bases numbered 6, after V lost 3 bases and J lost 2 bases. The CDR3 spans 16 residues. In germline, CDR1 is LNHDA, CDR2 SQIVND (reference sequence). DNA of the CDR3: TGTGCCAGTAGTATGACAGGGGCGGTGGGCAATCAGCCCCAGCATTTT. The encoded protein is CASSMTGAVGNQPQHF.

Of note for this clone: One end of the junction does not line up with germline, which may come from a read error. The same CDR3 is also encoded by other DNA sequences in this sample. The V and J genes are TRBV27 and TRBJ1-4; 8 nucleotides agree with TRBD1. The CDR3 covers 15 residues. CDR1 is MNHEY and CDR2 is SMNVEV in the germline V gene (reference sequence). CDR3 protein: CASSPTGATNEKLFF. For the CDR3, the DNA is TGTGCCAGCAGTCCGACAGGGGCAACTAATGAAAAGCTGTTTTTT.

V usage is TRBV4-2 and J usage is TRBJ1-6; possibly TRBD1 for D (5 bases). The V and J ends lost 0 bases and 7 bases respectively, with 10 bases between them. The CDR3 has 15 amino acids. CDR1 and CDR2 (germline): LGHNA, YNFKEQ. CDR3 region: CASSQDGTENSPLHF. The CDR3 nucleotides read TGTGCCAGCAGCCAAGATGGGACGGAAAATTCACCCCTCCACTTT.

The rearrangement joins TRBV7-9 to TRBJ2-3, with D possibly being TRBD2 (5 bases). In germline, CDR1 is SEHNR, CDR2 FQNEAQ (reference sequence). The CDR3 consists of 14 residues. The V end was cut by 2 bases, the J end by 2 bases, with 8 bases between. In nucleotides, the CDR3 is TGTGCCAGCAGCTTAAGCGGACCCACAGATACGCAGTATTTT. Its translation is CASSLSGPTDTQYF.

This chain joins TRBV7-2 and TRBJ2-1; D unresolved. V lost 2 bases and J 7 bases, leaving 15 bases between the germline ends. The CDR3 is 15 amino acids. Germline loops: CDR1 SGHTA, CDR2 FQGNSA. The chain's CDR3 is CASSLSGARRNEQFF. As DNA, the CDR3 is TGTGCCAGCAGCTTATCCGGAGCTAGAAGAAATGAGCAGTTCTTC.